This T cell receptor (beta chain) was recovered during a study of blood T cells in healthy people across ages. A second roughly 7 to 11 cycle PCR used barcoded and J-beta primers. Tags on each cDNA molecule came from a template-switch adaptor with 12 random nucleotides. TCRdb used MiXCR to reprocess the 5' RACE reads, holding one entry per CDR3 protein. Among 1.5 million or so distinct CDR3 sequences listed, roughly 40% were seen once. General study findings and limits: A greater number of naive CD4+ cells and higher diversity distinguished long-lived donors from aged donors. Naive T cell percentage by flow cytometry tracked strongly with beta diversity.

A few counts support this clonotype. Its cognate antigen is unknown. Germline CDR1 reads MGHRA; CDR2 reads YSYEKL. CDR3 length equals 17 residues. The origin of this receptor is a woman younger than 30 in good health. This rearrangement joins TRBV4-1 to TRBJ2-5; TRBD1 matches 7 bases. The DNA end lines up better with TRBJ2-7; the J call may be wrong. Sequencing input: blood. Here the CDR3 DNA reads TGCGCCAGCAGCCAAGTCATTTCGGACAGGCTGATGTACGAGCAGTACTTC. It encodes CASSQVISDRLMYEQYF.